These T cell receptor beta chains were read from a single sample in a study of siplizumab effects on memory and regulatory T cells. This table comes from immunoSEQ multiplex PCR, and its TCRdb copy is limited to in-frame clones, with some not included. The repertoire holds about 14,000 clones, with almost 50% as singletons. These TCRs' antigens remain unknown. What was sequenced was CFSE-low (dividing) CD4+ T cells sorted from an allogeneic mixed lymphocyte reaction. The receptors here all came from a human donor in good health; the cells came from an allogeneic mixed lymphocyte reaction. Each CDR3 is given with its conserved first and last residue. The D gene is left open where the match is weak. A clone size is listed for some rows: how often the clone was seen (once, few, many), or a class if it is expanded.

d_gene,j_gene,v_gene,abundance,CDR3nt,CDR3aa
NA,TRBJ1-4,TRBV6-1,NA,TGTGCCAGCCGCGAGACACGGACTAATGAAAAACTGTTTTTT,CASRETRTNEKLFF
NA,TRBJ1-3,TRBV5-5,NA,TGTGCCAGCAGCTTCTCTGTTGGGGGGACACCACACTCTGGAAACACCATATATTTT,CASSFSVGGTPHSGNTIYF
NA,TRBJ1-3,TRBV10-3,NA,TGTGCCATCAGTGAGGGAGGCGGAAACACCATATATTTT,CAISEGGGNTIYF
TRBD1,TRBJ1-1,TRBV29-1,few,TGCAGCGTTGTACGAAACAGGGGGAATACTGAAGCTTTCTTT,CSVVRNRGNTEAFF
NA,TRBJ1-3,TRBV11-3,NA,TGTGCCAGCAGCTTAGTTGTGGGACCCTCTGGAAACACCATATATTTT,CASSLVVGPSGNTIYF
NA,TRBJ1-3,TRBV6-5,few,TGTGCCAGCAGTACCGACTCTGGAAACACCATATATTTT,CASSTDSGNTIYF
NA,TRBJ1-1,TRBV5-1,few,TGCGCCAGCAGCTTGCGGGGTACAACTGAAGCTTTCTTT,CASSLRGTTEAFF
TRBD2,TRBJ2-1,TRBV2,NA,TGTGCCAGCAGGGGACTAGCGGGAGCCTACAATGAGCAGTTCTTC,CASRGLAGAYNEQFF
NA,TRBJ1-1,TRBV19,medium-sized,TGTGCCAGTAGGGGGGAAATGAACACTGAAGCTTTCTTT,CASRGEMNTEAFF
TRBD1,TRBJ2-1,TRBV5-1,NA,TGCGCCAGCAGCCTGGACAGGAGCTCCTACAATGAGCAGTTCTTC,CASSLDRSSYNEQFF
TRBD1,TRBJ1-3,TRBV30,NA,TGTGCCTGGAGCAGAGACAGGGCAGGCGGAAACACCATATATTTT,CAWSRDRAGGNTIYF
TRBD1,TRBJ2-7,TRBV6-5,NA,TGTGCCAGCAGTTACGGGACAGGGGGCGAGCAGTACTTC,CASSYGTGGEQYF
NA,TRBJ2-5,TRBV23-1,NA,TGCGCCAGCAGTCAAGCGGAACAGGGAGATGTGGAAGAGACCCAGTACTTC,CASSQAEQGDVEETQYF
NA,TRBJ2-5,TRBV14,once,TGTGCCAGCAGCCAAAGGACAGCGTTAGAGACCCAGTACTTC,CASSQRTALETQYF
NA,TRBJ1-5,TRBV7-2,once,TGTGCCAGCAGCCTTCGGGACATTGGGTATAGCAATCAGCCCCAGCATTTT,CASSLRDIGYSNQPQHF
NA,TRBJ2-3,TRBV7-2,NA,TGTGCCAGCAGCTTAGTTATGGTGGGACCCACAGATACGCAGTATTTT,CASSLVMVGPTDTQYF
NA,TRBJ1-2,TRBV6-5,NA,TGTGCCAGCAGTTTGGGGACCTATGGCTACACCTTC,CASSLGTYGYTF
TRBD1,TRBJ1-1,TRBV11-2,NA,TGTGCCAGCAGCTTAACAGGGGGGACTGAAGCTTTCTTT,CASSLTGGTEAFF
NA,TRBJ1-2,TRBV14,NA,TGTGCCAGCAGCTACAGGGCGGGGCATGGCTACACCTTC,CASSYRAGHGYTF
NA,TRBJ1-5,TRBV5-1,NA,TGCGCCAGCAGCTTGGGCCCAGCGAGTTATAGCAATCAGCCCCAGCATTTT,CASSLGPASYSNQPQHF
NA,TRBJ2-1,TRBV4-3,NA,TGCGCCAGCAGCCAAGGATGGACAGCCTACAATGAGCAGTTCTTC,CASSQGWTAYNEQFF
NA,TRBJ1-6,TRBV6-5,medium-sized,TGTGCCAGCAGTACGGGGACAAGAGGTAATTCACCCCTCCACTTT,CASSTGTRGNSPLHF
NA,TRBJ2-7,TRBV11-1,few,TGTGCCAGCAGCTTAGTAGGTCCCTACGAGCAGTACTTC,CASSLVGPYEQYF
NA,TRBJ1-2,TRBV6-1,NA,TGTGCCAGCAGCCAGCTGTGGTATGGCTACACCTTC,CASSQLWYGYTF
NA,TRBJ2-1,TRBV6-5,NA,TGTGCCAGCAGTTACCAGGGCCATGAGCAGTTCTTC,CASSYQGHEQFF
TRBD2,TRBJ2-3,TRBV7-6,NA,TGTGCCAGCAGCTTAGGACTAGCGTGGACAGATACGCAGTATTTT,CASSLGLAWTDTQYF
NA,TRBJ1-2,TRBV5-1,NA,TGCGCCAGCAGCTTGGACAGCCCCCAGGGAGGCTACACCTTC,CASSLDSPQGGYTF